This entry concerns a single T cell receptor (beta chain). Its antigen is unidentified. One junction end does not reproduce the germline sequence, and a read error may be involved. This specimen belongs to a study of OX40 agonist ivuxolimab in advanced cancers. Study-wide background: Patients received the agonistic anti-OX40 (CD134) antibody ivuxolimab. Across the patients, intravenous ivuxolimab was delivered every 2 weeks at 0.01 to 10 mg/kg. Study-level points and caveats: The study did not work out the antigen specificity of the expanded peripheral T cells. Clonal expansion by week 6 occurred in CD4+ and CD8+ blood T cells (at 0.1 to 3.0 mg/kg).

Clones were sequenced by immunoSEQ multiplex PCR, and TCRdb holds only the in-frame ones, with some missing. This sample carries 75,000 to 100,000 clones, 91% of them seen once, and the ten largest clones take approximately 0.32%. Germline-derived CDR1 and CDR2 are SQVTM and ANQGSEA. The CDR3 contains 11 residues. The rearrangement uses TRBV29-1 and TRBJ2-5, with unresolved D. This specimen was CD4+ or CD8+ T cells sorted from blood, taken in a trial of the OX40 agonist ivuxolimab. This TCR was recovered from an adult with an advanced solid tumor such as melanoma, head and neck, liver or kidney cancer. The CDR3 region has the DNA TGCAGCGTGGAAGGGTCGGAGACCCAGTACTTC. Translated, it gives CSVEGSETQYF.